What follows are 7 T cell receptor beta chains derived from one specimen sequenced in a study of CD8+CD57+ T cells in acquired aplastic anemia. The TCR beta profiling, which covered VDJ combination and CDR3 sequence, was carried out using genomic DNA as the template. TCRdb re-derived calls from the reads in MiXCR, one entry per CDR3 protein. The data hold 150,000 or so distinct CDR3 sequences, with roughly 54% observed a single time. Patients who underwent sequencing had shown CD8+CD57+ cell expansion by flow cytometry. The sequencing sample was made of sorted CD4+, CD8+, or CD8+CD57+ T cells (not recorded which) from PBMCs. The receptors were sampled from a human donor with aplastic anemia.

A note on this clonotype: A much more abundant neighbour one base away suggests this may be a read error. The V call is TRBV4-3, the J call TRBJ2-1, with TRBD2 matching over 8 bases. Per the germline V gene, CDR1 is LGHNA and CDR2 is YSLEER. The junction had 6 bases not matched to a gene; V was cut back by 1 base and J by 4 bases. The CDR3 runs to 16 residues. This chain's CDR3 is CASSQGPAGAYNEQFF. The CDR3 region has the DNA TGCGCCAGCAGCCAAGGACCAGCGGGGGCATACAATGAGCAGTTCTTC.

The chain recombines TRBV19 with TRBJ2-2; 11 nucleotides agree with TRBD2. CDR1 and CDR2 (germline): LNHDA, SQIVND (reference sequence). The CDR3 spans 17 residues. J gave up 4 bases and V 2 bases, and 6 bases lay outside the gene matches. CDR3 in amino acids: CASSIHTSGGSTGELFF. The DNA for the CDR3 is TGTGCCAGTAGTATACACACTAGCGGGGGTAGCACCGGGGAGCTGTTTTTT.

Written as DNA, the CDR3 is TGTGCCAGCAGCTTGGGCATTCTCTACGAGCAGTACTTC. Its protein product is CASSLGILYEQYF. The rearrangement joins TRBV7-9 to TRBJ2-7, with D hard to call. This CDR3 region has 13 residues. CDR1 and CDR2 from the germline V gene are SEHNR and FQNEAQ (reference sequence). Trimming stripped 3 bases from V and 3 bases from J, with 9 bases between.

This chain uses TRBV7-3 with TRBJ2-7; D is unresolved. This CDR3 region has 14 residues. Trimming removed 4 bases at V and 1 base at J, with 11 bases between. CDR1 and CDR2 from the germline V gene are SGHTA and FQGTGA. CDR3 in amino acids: CASSSAPGSYEQYF. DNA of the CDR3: TGTGCCAGCAGCTCCGCGCCCGGTTCCTACGAGCAGTACTTC.

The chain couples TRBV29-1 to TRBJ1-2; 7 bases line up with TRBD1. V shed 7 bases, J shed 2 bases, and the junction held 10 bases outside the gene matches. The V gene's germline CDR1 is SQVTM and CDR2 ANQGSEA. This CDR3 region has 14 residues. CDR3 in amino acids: CSAIRGQDNYGYTF. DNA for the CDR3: TGCAGCGCCATCCGAGGACAGGACAACTATGGCTACACCTTC.

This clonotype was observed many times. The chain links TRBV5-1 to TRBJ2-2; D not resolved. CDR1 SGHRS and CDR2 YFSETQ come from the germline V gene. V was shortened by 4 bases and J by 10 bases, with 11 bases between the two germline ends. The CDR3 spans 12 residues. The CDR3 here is CASSPASLELFF. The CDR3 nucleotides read TGCGCCAGCAGCCCGGCGTCCTTGGAGCTGTTTTTT. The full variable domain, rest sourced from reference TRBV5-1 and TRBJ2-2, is KAGVTQTPRYLIKTRGQQVTLSCSPISGHRSVSWYQQTPGQGLQFLFEYFSETQRNKGNFPGRFSGRQFSNSRSEMNVSTLELGDSALYLCASSPASLELFFGEGSRLTVL.

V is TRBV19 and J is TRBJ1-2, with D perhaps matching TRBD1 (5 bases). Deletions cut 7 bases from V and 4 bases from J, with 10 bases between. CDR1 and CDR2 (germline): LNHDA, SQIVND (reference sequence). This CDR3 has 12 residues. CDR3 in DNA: TGTGCCAGTATGGGGACGGCCTATGGCTACACCTTC. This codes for CASMGTAYGYTF.